The next 27 T cell receptor beta chains were all read from a single sample in a study of cytomegalovirus exposure and HLA in healthy donors. PCR amplification relied on 60 Vbeta primers (plus 13 Jbeta primers). Profiling relied on immunoSEQ multiplex PCR, and the TCRdb table lists in-frame clones only, not all of them. Of about 140,000 clones in the sample, 70% to 85% were seen once. Sequencing was done on a sample of PBMCs. These receptors originate from a woman in her 40s in good health and CMV-seronegative.

The CDR3 DNA is TGTGCCAGCAGCCCCTCCCATGAGCAGTTCTTC. It translates to CASSPSHEQFF. The chain is built from TRBV7-9 and TRBJ2-1, with D unclear. Germline loops: CDR1 SEHNR, CDR2 FQNEAQ (reference sequence). Trimming removed 5 bases at V and 8 bases at J, with 7 bases between. The CDR3 spans 11 residues.

This clone was seen just once. The genes are TRBV5-1 and TRBJ2-5; D might be TRBD1 (6 bases). The CDR3 runs 14 residues. CDR1 is SGHRS and CDR2 is YFSETQ in the germline V gene. Trimming left V 4 bases short and J 4 bases short, with 14 bases between. The DNA for the CDR3 is TGCGCCAGCAGCCGGACAGCTGAGGGAGAGACCCAGTACTTC. It yields the protein CASSRTAEGETQYF.

The chain employs TRBV5-4 and TRBJ2-3, with a possible D match to TRBD2 (6 bases). This CDR3 region has 15 residues. Trimming left V 2 bases short and J 0 bases short, with 10 bases between. The germline V gene encodes CDR1 SGHNT and CDR2 YYREEE (reference sequence). The CDR3 here is CASSFEGTSTDTQYF. The CDR3 nucleotides read TGTGCCAGCAGCTTCGAGGGGACTAGCACAGATACGCAGTATTTT.

This rearrangement joins TRBV11-2 to TRBJ1-1, with D unclear. The CDR3 loop spans 13 amino acids. Germline V gene sequence: CDR1 SGHAT, CDR2 FQNNGV. V lost 0 bases and J lost 0, with 2 bases in between. CDR3 nucleotide sequence: TGTGCCAGCAGCTTAGACGTGAACACTGAAGCTTTCTTT. Encoded protein: CASSLDVNTEAFF.

The rearrangement joins TRBV19 to TRBJ2-2; 7 bases are a match to TRBD1. This CDR3 has 15 amino acids. Germline CDR1 reads LNHDA; CDR2 reads SQIVND (reference sequence). Germline trimming cut 6 bases from V and 0 bases from J; bases unmatched to any gene: 4. This CDR3 reads CASRQTGTNTGELFF. CDR3 nucleotides: TGTGCCAGTAGACAGACAGGGACGAACACCGGGGAGCTGTTTTTT.

This chain joins TRBV28 and TRBJ1-5, with a possible D match to TRBD1 (5 bases). The CDR3 loop spans 15 amino acids. Looked up from germline, CDR1 is MDHEN and CDR2 is SYDVKM. Trimming cost V 6 bases and J 4 bases, with 16 bases left between them. CDR3 residues: CASSLEGLFNQPQHF. In nucleotides, the CDR3 is TGTGCCAGCAGCCTCGAGGGACTGTTTAATCAGCCCCAGCATTTT.

The chain uses TRBV27 and TRBJ2-7; TRBD2 matches at 10 bases. Germline V gene sequence: CDR1 MNHEY, CDR2 SMNVEV (reference sequence). V trimming: 4 bases; J trimming: 8 bases; junction bases outside the gene matches: 11. This CDR3 contains 15 residues. CDR3 amino acids: CASSSRLAGPIKQYF. The CDR3 DNA sequence: TGTGCCAGCAGTTCCAGACTAGCGGGCCCTATTAAGCAGTACTTC.

This clone was detected only a few times. The rearrangement joins TRBV4-1 to TRBJ1-3, with unresolved D. Per germline, CDR1 MGHRA and CDR2 YSYEKL. The CDR3 covers 17 residues. The V gene lost 4 bases and the J gene lost 4 bases, with 20 bases spanning the gap. Here the CDR3 reads CASSLFHNALTGNTIYF. The CDR3 nucleotides read TGCGCCAGCAGCCTGTTCCACAATGCCCTTACCGGAAACACCATATATTTT.

The CDR3, as DNA: TGTGCCAGCAGCTTAGCTTACGGGACAGGGGGCTACGAGCAGTACTTC. This sequence encodes CASSLAYGTGGYEQYF. The chain carries TRBV11-2 and TRBJ2-7; 11 nucleotides line up with TRBD1. V shed 1 base and J 3 bases; nucleotides not matched to a gene: 5. Germline loops: CDR1 SGHAT, CDR2 FQNNGV. This CDR3 has 16 residues.

CDR3 region: CASSSPRRSRAGIYGYTF. DNA for the CDR3: TGTGCCAGCAGTTCACCACGCCGGTCTAGAGCGGGGATCTATGGCTACACCTTC. The rearrangement links TRBV7-7 to TRBJ1-2; no clear D. Trimming pared 6 bases from V and 4 bases from J, leaving 27 bases between. CDR3 length: 18 residues. CDR1 is SSHAT and CDR2 is FNYEAQ in the germline V gene (reference sequence).

J is TRBJ2-7 and V is TRBV27; 7 nucleotides line up with TRBD1. Germline V gives CDR1 MNHEY, CDR2 SMNVEV (reference sequence). V gave up 4 bases and J gave up 4 bases; unmatched junction bases: 7. The CDR3 spans 14 residues. CDR3 sequence: CASSWGPTGYEQYF. CDR3 sequence (DNA): TGTGCCAGCAGTTGGGGGCCGACAGGGTACGAGCAGTACTTC.

J is TRBJ1-2 and V is TRBV5-1, with D maybe TRBD1 (5 bases). The CDR3 is made up of 13 amino acids. Germline-derived CDR1 and CDR2 are SGHRS and YFSETQ. Trimming left V 0 bases short and J 4 bases short, with 7 bases between. The DNA for the CDR3 is TGCGCCAGCAGCTTGGAACAGGCCTATGGCTACACCTTC. Protein: CASSLEQAYGYTF.

This chain connects TRBV6-6 to TRBJ2-7; maybe TRBD1 (6 bases). There are 15 residues in the CDR3. The V gene's germline CDR1 is MNHNY and CDR2 SVGAGI (reference sequence). With 1 base removed from V and 5 bases from J, the gap between germline ends came to 15 bases. This CDR3 reads CASSYFPGQGNEQYF. The DNA for the CDR3 is TGTGCCAGCAGTTACTTTCCGGGACAAGGGAACGAGCAGTACTTC.

The chain has TRBV4-3 and TRBJ1-2; D remains ambiguous. The germline V gene encodes CDR1 LGHNA and CDR2 YSLEER. The CDR3 loop spans 15 amino acids. V was cut by 0 bases and J by 3 bases, with 11 bases left in between. The CDR3 here is CASSQETIPYYGYTF. CDR3 DNA: TGCGCCAGCAGCCAAGAGACTATTCCGTACTATGGCTACACCTTC.

This chain connects TRBV5-6 to TRBJ2-7; D ambiguous. The germline V gene has CDR1 SGHDT and CDR2 YYEEEE. CDR3 length: 13 residues. The V and J ends lost 0 bases and 4 bases respectively, with 8 bases between them. The CDR3 DNA sequence: TGTGCCAGCAGCTTGGTTAGCACTTACGAGCAGTACTTC. The encoded protein is CASSLVSTYEQYF.

This clone was picked up one time. The rearrangement links TRBV4-2 to TRBJ1-4; D uncertain. CDR3 length: 14 residues. Germline CDR1 and CDR2: LGHNA and YNFKEQ. V was cut by 1 base and J by 4 bases, with 7 bases left in between. CDR3 coding DNA: TGTGCCAGCAGCCAAGGGGCCCTTAATGAAAAACTGTTTTTT. Translation gives CASSQGALNEKLFF.

The chain carries TRBV13 and TRBJ1-2; D not resolved. The V gene's germline CDR1 is PRHDT and CDR2 FYEKMQ (reference sequence). V lost 2 bases and J 2 bases, leaving 9 bases between the germline ends. This CDR3 has 14 residues. Here the CDR3 reads CASSLNRGNYGYTF. CDR3 nucleotide sequence: TGTGCCAGCAGCTTAAACCGGGGAAACTATGGCTACACCTTC. Variable domain in full (rest from reference TRBV13 and TRBJ1-2): AAGVIQSPRHLIKEKRETATLKCYPIPRHDTVYWYQQGPGQDPQFLISFYEKMQSDKGSIPDRFSAQQFSDYHSELNMSSLELGDSALYFCASSLNRGNYGYTFGSGTRLTVV.

This clone was detected once. The chain employs TRBV11-2 and TRBJ2-3, with 10 bases that match TRBD1. Germline V gene lookup returns CDR1 SGHAT and CDR2 FQNNGV. With V trimmed by 1 base and J by 6 bases, 7 bases remained unmatched. There are 16 residues in the CDR3. The CDR3 reads CASSLGFGTGVDTQYF. CDR3 DNA sequence: TGTGCCAGCAGCTTAGGGTTTGGGACAGGGGTCGATACGCAGTATTTT.

The chain employs TRBV19 and TRBJ1-1; a possible D gene is TRBD1 (5 bases). The CDR3 has 18 residues. V dropped 3 bases and J dropped 0 bases, with 20 bases sitting between them. CDR1 LNHDA and CDR2 SQIVND come from the germline V gene (reference sequence). CDR3 nucleotide sequence: TGTGCCAGTAGTATTGAAGCTGTGGCAGGGCCCATGAACACTGAAGCTTTCTTT. Translation gives CASSIEAVAGPMNTEAFF.

This clone is a singleton in its sample. The J gene is TRBJ2-5, the V gene TRBV6-1; D is perhaps TRBD1 (6 bases). The end of the DNA aligns better with TRBJ2-7, so the J call may be wrong. The CDR3 consists of 12 residues. Per germline, CDR1 MNHNS and CDR2 SASEGT. CDR3 sequence: CASGEQGYEQYF. The DNA of the CDR3 is TGTGCCAGCGGGGAACAGGGATACGAGCAGTACTTC.

This clone was counted a single time. The genes are TRBV2 and TRBJ2-1, with D perhaps TRBD1 (6 bases). V was cut by 0 bases and J by 4 bases, with 16 bases left in between. CDR3 length: 17 amino acids. CDR1 is SNHLY, CDR2 FYNNEI, per germline. The DNA of the CDR3 is TGTGCCAGCAGTGAAGCGGGGTCAGGGACACCTTACAATGAGCAGTTCTTC. Translated, it gives CASSEAGSGTPYNEQFF.

The V gene is TRBV5-4, the J gene TRBJ1-6; 7 nucleotides agree with TRBD1. The V gene end was trimmed by 4 bases and the J gene end by 6 bases; junction bases not matched to a gene: 7. Germline CDR1 is SGHNT and CDR2 is YYREEE (reference sequence). The CDR3 runs to 15 residues. CDR3 sequence reads: CASSPQGQGNSPLHF. The DNA of the CDR3 is TGTGCCAGCAGCCCACAGGGGCAGGGTAATTCACCCCTCCACTTT.

The chain carries TRBV7-3 and TRBJ2-2; TRBD2 is a possible D gene (6 bases). CDR1 and CDR2 from the germline V gene are SGHTA and FQGTGA. V gave up 3 bases and J gave up 5 bases, with 7 bases separating them. The CDR3 covers 13 residues. CDR3: CASSFGGTGELFF. DNA of the CDR3: TGTGCCAGCAGCTTTGGGGGGACCGGGGAGCTGTTTTTT.

The chain couples TRBV7-3 to TRBJ2-5; D gene unclear. V lost 4 bases to trimming and J lost 3 bases, with 9 bases between them. Germline values: CDR1 SGHTA, CDR2 FQGTGA. This CDR3 is built from 13 residues. CDR3 in amino acids: CASSSTVKETQYF. DNA for the CDR3: TGTGCCAGCAGCTCTACAGTTAAAGAGACCCAGTACTTC.

The rearrangement uses TRBV5-1 and TRBJ2-5; tentatively, D is TRBD2 (6 bases). This CDR3 contains 14 residues. V was clipped by 1 base and J by 4 bases, with 11 bases between them. CDR1 and CDR2 (germline): SGHRS, YFSETQ. In DNA form, the CDR3 reads TGCGCCAGCAGCTTGTCGGCGGGAATAGAGACCCAGTACTTC. Residues: CASSLSAGIETQYF.

The chain recombines TRBV5-1 with TRBJ2-2; D is undetermined. Germline assignment: CDR1 SGHRS and CDR2 YFSETQ. Trimming cost V 0 bases and J 6 bases, with 12 bases left between them. The CDR3 runs to 15 residues. The DNA for the CDR3 is TGCGCCAGCAGCTTGGATCAGGTATTGGCCGGGGAGCTGTTTTTT. It specifies CASSLDQVLAGELFF.

The V call is TRBV11-3, the J call TRBJ2-5, with D unresolved. Gene TRBJ2-7 matches the end of the DNA better, so the J call may be wrong. The CDR3 runs to 13 residues. Germline V gene lookup returns CDR1 SGHNT and CDR2 YENEEA. The CDR3 here is CASSLRTNREQYF. The DNA for the CDR3 is TGTGCCAGCAGCTTACGAACGAATCGCGAGCAGTACTTC.